This record concerns one TCR beta chain sequence. At least ten counts were recorded for this clonotype. Its antigen has not been determined. No much larger clone is present one base from it, and per-base qualities are unavailable. Libraries were made using PCR. Sequencer: Illumina HiSeq 4000. Bulk TCR libraries were generated as previously described, with the TCR primers listed in Table S5 used. Purification of total RNA was performed with the Qiagen AllPrep DNA/RNA kit. Before any analysis, reads coming from multiple sequencing runs of the same library were combined into one pool. Per the source publication's procedure: Reads were retained only if an exact TCR constant sequence was present, and the retained reads were trimmed to 150 nt and grouped according to their 12-nt molecular barcodes. Within each barcode group, reads were sub-clustered at a 15% Levenshtein threshold, and quality-weighted consensus sequences were built per RNA molecule. Non-functional sequences were removed, as were lower-count sequences one edit away from another. Based on a fit of two negative binomial distributions, barcode sub-clusters having less than 20% of the maximum read count were discarded. In TCRdb, the public reads were trimmed at Q25 with fastp and aligned with MiXCR, with productive beta chains retained. Each CDR3 protein gets just one entry, which takes the most common genes and DNA from the rows behind it. TCRdb's processing, not the authors', yielded these V and J calls. The sample has about 510,000 distinct CDR3 sequences on record, about a fifth of them singletons. Together, the top ten hold roughly 0.81% of the sample.

Including the terminal cysteine and phenylalanine, the CDR3 comprises 16 residues. The kept DNA is CDR3 alone, 48 bases in frame from the first base. After removal of 9 bases from V and 0 bases from J, the junction retains 11 bases not matched to a gene. The data belong to a study of molecular identifiers for immune sequencing clone quantification listed by TCRdb under 2018. For the study in its entirety: In a replicate experiment, RNA from 20,000 or 100,000 naive CD8 T cells was split into five aliquots, four of which were sequenced. CD8 T cells were used in a methods study to benchmark molecular-identifier clustering-based TCR repertoire sequencing (MIDCIRS) and TCR RNA copy counting. Here is what the overall study found, with its caveats: Modeling indicated approximately 3 TCR RNA copies recovered per cell, compared with around 11 by digital PCR, which implies a capture efficiency of approximately 30%. When barcode sub-clustering was left out, chimeric consensus sequences inflated TCR diversity, with chimeras reaching as high as 47%. Naive libraries contained spiked-in Jurkat TCR RNA (approximately 10 copies' worth), which is not part of the donor repertoire. In CMV-specific effector cells, clones with more than 20 RNA copies accounted for over 97% of molecules, whereas in naive cells such clones accounted for under 1%. Even against a background of about a million naive CD8 T cells, spiked-in Jurkat TCR RNA amounting to a single cell's worth was reported to be detectable. Highly expanded clone sizes could be underestimated because identical TCR molecules may share a barcode.

Libraries of naive CD8 T cells were built from anywhere between about 20,000 and 1,000,000 sorted cells, with 10%, 30% or 50% of the purified RNA used. On a BD FACSAria II, naive CD8 T cells were FACS-sorted as CD8+CD4-CCR7+CD45RA+ and collected into RLT Plus buffer. To test detection sensitivity, Jurkat RNA equivalent to more than eight TCR copies was spiked into samples of roughly 20,000-1,100,000 naive CD8 T cells. Enrichment of CD8 T cells was done with RosetteSep CD8+ T Cell Enrichment Cocktail plus Ficoll-Paque, and ACK red cell lysis came afterward. This chain joins TRBV23-1 to TRBJ2-4, and 7 junction bases match TRBD1. TRBV23-1 is noted as an ORF with a role that remains uncertain. Material: naive CD8+ T cells from blood, with Jurkat cell RNA spiked in. The cell subset or site label on this specimen signifies: FACS-sorted CD8+CD4-CCR7+CD45RA+ naive T cells. The clonotype originates from a human donor in good health. Some libraries in this study had Jurkat cell RNA spiked in. The sequenced DNA is TGCGCCAGTCGATCGGATTACAGGGGAGCCAAAAACATTCAGTACTTC. It specifies CASRSDYRGAKNIQYF.